The clone carrying this TCR beta chain was picked up one time. Its matching antigen is unknown. Evenly divided among several immunoSEQ plates was the genomic DNA of each subset. Sequenced by immunoSEQ multiplex PCR; TCRdb stores in-frame clones only, minus some. The sample holds hundreds of thousands of clones; about 80% are singletons and the top ten take more than 10%. This sample is part of a study of shared clonotypes between healthy human individuals. Study findings and constraints: Blood was the only sampled material, and tissue repertoires likely differ.

Germline values: CDR1 MDHEN, CDR2 SYDVKM. J lost 0 bases, V lost 8 bases, and 9 bases had no gene match. There are 16 residues in the CDR3. The specimen was PBMCs. This chain uses TRBV28 with TRBJ2-2, with 7 bases lining up with TRBD2. The source of this sequence is a middle-aged woman in good health. Some clones in this sample may be carry-over from other donors' samples. In DNA, the CDR3 is TGTGCCAGCTTTCCTGGGACTACCACGAACACCGGGGAGCTGTTTTTT. Its translation: CASFPGTTTNTGELFF. Full variable domain (rest looked up from reference TRBV28 and TRBJ2-2): DVKVTQSSRYLVKRTGEKVFLECVQDMDHENMFWYRQDPGLGLRLIYFSYDVKMKEKGDIPEGYSVSREKKERFSLILESASTNQTSMYLCASFPGTTTNTGELFFGEGSRLTVL.